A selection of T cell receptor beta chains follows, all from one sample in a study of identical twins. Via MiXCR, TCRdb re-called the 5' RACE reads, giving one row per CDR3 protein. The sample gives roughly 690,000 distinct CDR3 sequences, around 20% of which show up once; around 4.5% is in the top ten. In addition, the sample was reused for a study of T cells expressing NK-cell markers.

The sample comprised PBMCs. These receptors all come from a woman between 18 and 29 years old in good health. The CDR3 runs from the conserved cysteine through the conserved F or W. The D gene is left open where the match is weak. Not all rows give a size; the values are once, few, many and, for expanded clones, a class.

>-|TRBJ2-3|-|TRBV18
TGTGCCAGCTCACCGAACTACGGGGATACGCAGTATTTT
CASSPNYGDTQYF
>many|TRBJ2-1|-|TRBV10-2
TGCGCCAGCAGTGCCCAAGGGGCGTTAACGGGCCATGAGCAGTTCTTC
CASSAQGALTGHEQFF
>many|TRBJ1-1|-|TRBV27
TGTGCCAGCAGTTTATTATTCATGCAGGGAAGGGGCACTGAAGCTTTCTTT
CASSLLFMQGRGTEAFF
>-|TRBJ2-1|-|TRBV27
TGTGCCAGCAGTTCTATGCCCCCTGAGGGGGACTACAATGAGCAGTTCTTC
CASSSMPPEGDYNEQFF
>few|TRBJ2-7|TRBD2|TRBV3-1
TGTGCCAGCAGCCAAGGGGAGGGGACCTACGAGCAGTACTTC
CASSQGEGTYEQYF
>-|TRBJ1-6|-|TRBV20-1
TGCAGTGCCCCACGGGGGGATTCACCCCTCCACTTT
CSAPRGDSPLHF
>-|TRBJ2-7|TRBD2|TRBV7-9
TGTGCCAGCAGCTTAATAGCGGGACCGACCTACGAGCAGTACTTC
CASSLIAGPTYEQYF
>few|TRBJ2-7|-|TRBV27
TGTGCCAGCAGCTCCCCCAGACTCCCAATCTACGAGCAGTACTTC
CASSSPRLPIYEQYF
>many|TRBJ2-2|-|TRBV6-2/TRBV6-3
TGTGCCAGCAGTAACCCTAACACCGGGGAGCTGTTTTTT
CASSNPNTGELFF
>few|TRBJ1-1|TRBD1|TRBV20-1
TGCAGTGCTAGAGTAAAGGACAGGGGGTGGAACACTGAAGCTTTCTTT
CSARVKDRGWNTEAFF
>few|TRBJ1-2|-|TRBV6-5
TGTGCCAGTTTTTCCTATGGCTACACCTTC
CASFSYGYTF
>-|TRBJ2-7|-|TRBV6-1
TGTGCCAGCGGCCGGACAGTAGGCTACGAGCAGTACTTC
CASGRTVGYEQYF
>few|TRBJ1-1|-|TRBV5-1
TGCGCCAGCAGCTTCGTCCCGAACACTGAAGCTTTCTTT
CASSFVPNTEAFF
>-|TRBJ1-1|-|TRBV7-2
TGTGCCAGCAGCGTCTACATGGGAAGGACTGAAGCTTTCTTT
CASSVYMGRTEAFF
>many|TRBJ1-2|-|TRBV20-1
TGCAGTGCTAGAGACTTCGGGCCCTACGCCTACACCTTC
CSARDFGPYAYTF
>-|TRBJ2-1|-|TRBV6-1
TGTGCCAGCAGTGCCCGACTAGTTGAGCAGTTCTTC
CASSARLVEQFF
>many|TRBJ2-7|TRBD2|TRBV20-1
TGCAGTGCTAGCTTGACCGGGACTAGCGGGAGTAAGCAGTACTTC
CSASLTGTSGSKQYF
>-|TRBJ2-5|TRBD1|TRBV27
TGTGCCAGCAGACTGACAGGGGGTGTACAGACCCAGTACTTC
CASRLTGGVQTQYF
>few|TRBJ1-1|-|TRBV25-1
TGTGCCAGCAGTGATCGCAGATCGAACACTGAAGCTTTCTTT
CASSDRRSNTEAFF
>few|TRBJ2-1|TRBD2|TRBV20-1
TGCAGTGCTAGAGATCCAGCCCCTAGCGGCTCCTACAATGAGCAGTTCTTC
CSARDPAPSGSYNEQFF
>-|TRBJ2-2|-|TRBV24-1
TGTGCCACCAGTGATGCGGAGCACACCGGGGAGCTGTTTTTT
CATSDAEHTGELFF
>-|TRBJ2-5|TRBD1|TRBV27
TGTGCCAGCGGATATCATCCCGGGACAGGGGAAGAGGAGACCCAGTACTTC
CASGYHPGTGEEETQYF
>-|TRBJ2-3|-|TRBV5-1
TGCGCCAGCATCCCCCCGGGGAGGCGGGGTACGCAGTATTTT
CASIPPGRRGTQYF
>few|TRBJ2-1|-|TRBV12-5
TGTGCTAGTCAGGGACTGAATTACAATGAGCAGTTCTTC
CASQGLNYNEQFF
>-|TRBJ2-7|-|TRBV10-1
TGCGCCAGCTCCGGACCTGGAAGGAACGAGCAGTACTTC
CASSGPGRNEQYF
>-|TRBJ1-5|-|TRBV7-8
TGTGCCAGCAGCTTCGACGGGAATCAGCCCCAGCATTTT
CASSFDGNQPQHF
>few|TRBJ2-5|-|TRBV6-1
TGTGCCAGCACCCTAACCCGGGACTCAGAGACCCAGTACTTC
CASTLTRDSETQYF
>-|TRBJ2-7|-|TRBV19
TGTGCCAGCAGGGTTGACAGAGCATCGGACGAGCAGTACTTC
CASRVDRASDEQYF
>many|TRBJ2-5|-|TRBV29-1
TGCAGCGTGGTCTGGGTAGAGACCCAGTACTTC
CSVVWVETQYF
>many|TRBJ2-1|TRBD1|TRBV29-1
TGCAGCGCCAACGGACAGGGGGTCCACAATGAGCAGTTCTTC
CSANGQGVHNEQFF
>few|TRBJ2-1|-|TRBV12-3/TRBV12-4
TGTGCCAGCAGTTCGCGGACTGAGCAGTTCTTC
CASSSRTEQFF
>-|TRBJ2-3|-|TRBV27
TGTGCCAGCAGTTCCCCCAGGGGCAAGGGCACAGATACGCAGTATTTT
CASSSPRGKGTDTQYF
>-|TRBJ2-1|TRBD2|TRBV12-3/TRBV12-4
TGTGCCAGCGGTCCGGGACTAGCGGGGGGGGACTCCTACAATGAGCAGTTCTTC
CASGPGLAGGDSYNEQFF
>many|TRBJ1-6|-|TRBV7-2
TGTGCCAGCAGCGGCCAGGGAGGTGCGAATTCACCCCTCCACTTT
CASSGQGGANSPLHF
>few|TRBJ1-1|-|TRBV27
TGTGCCAGCAGTCCTACTACCTTGGGCACTGAAGCTTTCTTT
CASSPTTLGTEAFF
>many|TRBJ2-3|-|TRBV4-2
TGTGCCAGCAGCCAAGTAGGAGGGGCGGATACGCAGTATTTT
CASSQVGGADTQYF
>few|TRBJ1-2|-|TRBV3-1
TGTGCCAGCAGCCAAGTCAGTGAGCGGGGTGGCTACACCTTC
CASSQVSERGGYTF
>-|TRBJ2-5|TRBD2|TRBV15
TGTGCCACCAGCAGACCGCGGGGGGGACTAGCGGGAGATCGGGAGACCCAGTACTTC
CATSRPRGGLAGDRETQYF
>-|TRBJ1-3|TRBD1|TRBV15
TGTGCCACCAGCGGAGGGGGCTCCGGAAACACCATATATTTT
CATSGGGSGNTIYF
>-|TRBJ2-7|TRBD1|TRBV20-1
TGCAGTGCTAGCCTAGGACAGGGGGTGGGCGAGCAGTACTTC
CSASLGQGVGEQYF
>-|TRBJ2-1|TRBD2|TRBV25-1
TGTGCCAGCCCACGGCAAGCGGGAGGTTCCTACAATGAGCAGTTCTTC
CASPRQAGGSYNEQFF
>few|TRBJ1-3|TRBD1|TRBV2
TGTGCCAGCAGTCCGACAGGGGGTCTTGGAAACACCATATATTTT
CASSPTGGLGNTIYF
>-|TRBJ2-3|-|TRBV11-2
TGTGCCAGCAGCCCAGGGAGGCCGCCAGATACGCAGTATTTT
CASSPGRPPDTQYF
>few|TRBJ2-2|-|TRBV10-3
TGTGCCATCAGTGAAACCACAACCCGCGGGACCGGGGAGCTGTTTTTT
CAISETTTRGTGELFF
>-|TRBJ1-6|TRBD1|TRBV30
TGTGCCTGGAGTGTACAGGGGGGAGCGCCCCTCCACTTT
CAWSVQGGAPLHF
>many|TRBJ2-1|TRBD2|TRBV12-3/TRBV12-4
TGTGCCAGCAGTTTAGGCGGGGGGAACAATGAGCAGTTCTTC
CASSLGGGNNEQFF
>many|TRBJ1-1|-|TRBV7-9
TGTGCCAGCAGTTTTGATGGCACTGAAGCTTTCTTT
CASSFDGTEAFF
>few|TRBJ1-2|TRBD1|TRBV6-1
TGTGCCAGCAGGCAAGGACAGGGGGAGAACTATGGCTACACCTTC
CASRQGQGENYGYTF
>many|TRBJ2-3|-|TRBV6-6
TGTGCCAGCAACAGGAGGACAGATACGCAGTATTTT
CASNRRTDTQYF